Included here is one T cell receptor beta chain sequence, with context. Its antigen is not known. These data belong to a study of T cell repertoires in cytomegalovirus infection. Across the study: Carrying CMV and the relevant HLA type showed in public TCR beta signatures. General study points: The cumulative frequency of public TCR beta families identified carriers of CMV plus the relevant HLA. The response measured ex vivo was dominated by TCR beta clonotypes (HLA-C-restricted and CMV-specific).

In TCRdb, the reads were re-called with MiXCR into one record per CDR3 protein. The sample records around 550,000 distinct CDR3 sequences, approximately 25% being singletons. CDR1 ENHRY and CDR2 SYGVKD come from the germline V gene. Trimming cost V 6 bases and J 7 bases; bases outside gene matches: 10. The CDR3 runs to 15 residues. Sequenced sample: PBMCs. J is TRBJ2-2 and V is TRBV10-3; 8 positions match TRBD2. The sequence came from a human donor in good health (CMV status not recorded). Some clones in this sample may be carry-over from other donors' samples. The CDR3 protein is CAIRPSGSSIGELFF. CDR3 bases: TGTGCCATCAGACCGAGCGGGAGTAGTATCGGGGAGCTGTTTTTT.